Sequencing of this TCR beta chain was carried out in a study of blood T cell repertoires in COVID-19. Study information: Material from acute and convalescent COVID-19 was sourced from the United States, Italy and Spain. The cDNA or gDNA used as material had been derived from T cells, B-cell-depleted T cells, or PBMCs.

Only in-frame clones appear in the TCRdb table, and some are missing; sequencing was by immunoSEQ multiplex PCR. The data hold 300,000 to 400,000 clones, with about 87% observed a single time. Trimming shortened V by 7 bases and J by 0 bases, and 10 bases separated the two germline ends. The CDR3 length is 12 residues. Looked up from germline, CDR1 is SQVTM and CDR2 is ANQGSEA. Seattle's enrolled individuals joined amid active infection and were then monitored longitudinally. The TCR was taken from a woman aged 55-69 years with COVID-19, enrolled during active disease. The sequenced material came from peripheral blood. The rearrangement links TRBV29-1 to TRBJ2-7; D may be TRBD1 (6 bases). CDR3 residues: CSATGSSYEQYF. The CDR3 DNA reads as TGCAGCGCGACAGGCAGCTCCTACGAGCAGTACTTC.